The source of this T cell receptor (beta chain) is a study of early T cells in non-severe SARS-CoV-2 infection. On the study more broadly: Sequencing used unsorted whole-blood bulk RNA, so chains lack pairing.

The V gene's germline CDR1 is SNHLY and CDR2 FYNNEI. Trimming pared 3 bases from V and 0 bases from J, leaving 3 bases between. The CDR3 loop spans 13 amino acids. A single record per CDR3 protein comes from TCRdb applying MiXCR to the 5' RACE reads. The table lists roughly 69,000 distinct CDR3 sequences, roughly 10% of them singletons. The chain joins TRBV2 to TRBJ1-3; D call uncertain. This TCR derives from an adult who was a healthcare worker with PCR-confirmed SARS-CoV-2 infection or an uninfected control (not recorded which). Sequenced: whole blood. CDR3 sequence: CASSEGSGNTIYF. In DNA form, the CDR3 reads TGTGCCAGCAGTGAGGGCTCTGGAAACACCATATATTTT. Looking up the rest from reference TRBV2 and TRBJ1-3 gives the full variable domain: EPEVTQTPSHQVTQMGQEVILRCVPISNHLYFYWYRQILGQKVEFLVSFYNNEISEKSEIFDDQFSVERPDGSNFTLKIRSTKLEDSAMYFCASSEGSGNTIYFGEGSWLTVV.